The T cell receptor (beta chain) under discussion was sequenced for a study of T cells after yellow fever vaccination. The germline V and J ends were trimmed by 4 bases and 6 bases, with 18 bases remaining between them. The CDR3 covers 16 residues. CDR1 LGHDT and CDR2 YNNKEL come from the germline V gene (reference sequence). As to this clonotype: Its antigen is not identified.

Regarding the study as a whole: On re-exposure, the response was weaker but peaked faster, at day 5 versus 15.

TCRdb called the 5' RACE reads again in MiXCR, with one record for every CDR3 protein. The sample records approximately 330,000 distinct CDR3 sequences, about 12% being singletons. This TCR came from a man between 18 and 35 years old who received the YFV17D yellow fever vaccine. This sequence joins TRBV3-1 and TRBJ2-2; TRBD2 is a possible D gene (5 bases). The material sequenced was CD4+ T cells sorted from PBMCs, taken 15 days after the yellow fever booster vaccination. CDR3: CASSPLLVFVPGELFF. DNA for the CDR3: TGTGCCAGCAGCCCTCTACTAGTATTTGTCCCCGGGGAGCTGTTTTTT.